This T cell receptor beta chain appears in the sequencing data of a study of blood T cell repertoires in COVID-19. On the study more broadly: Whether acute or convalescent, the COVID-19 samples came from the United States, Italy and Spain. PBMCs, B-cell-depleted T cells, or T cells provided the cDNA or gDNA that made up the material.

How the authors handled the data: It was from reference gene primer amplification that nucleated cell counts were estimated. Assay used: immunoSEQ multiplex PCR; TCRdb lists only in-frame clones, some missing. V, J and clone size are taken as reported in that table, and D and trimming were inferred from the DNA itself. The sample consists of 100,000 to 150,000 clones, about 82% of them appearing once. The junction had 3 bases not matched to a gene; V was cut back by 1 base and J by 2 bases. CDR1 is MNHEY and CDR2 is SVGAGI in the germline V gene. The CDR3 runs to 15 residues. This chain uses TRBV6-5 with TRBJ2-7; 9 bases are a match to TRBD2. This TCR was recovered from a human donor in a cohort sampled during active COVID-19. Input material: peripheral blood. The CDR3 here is CASSYFSGSTYEQYF. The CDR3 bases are TGTGCCAGCAGTTACTTTAGCGGGAGTACCTACGAGCAGTACTTC.